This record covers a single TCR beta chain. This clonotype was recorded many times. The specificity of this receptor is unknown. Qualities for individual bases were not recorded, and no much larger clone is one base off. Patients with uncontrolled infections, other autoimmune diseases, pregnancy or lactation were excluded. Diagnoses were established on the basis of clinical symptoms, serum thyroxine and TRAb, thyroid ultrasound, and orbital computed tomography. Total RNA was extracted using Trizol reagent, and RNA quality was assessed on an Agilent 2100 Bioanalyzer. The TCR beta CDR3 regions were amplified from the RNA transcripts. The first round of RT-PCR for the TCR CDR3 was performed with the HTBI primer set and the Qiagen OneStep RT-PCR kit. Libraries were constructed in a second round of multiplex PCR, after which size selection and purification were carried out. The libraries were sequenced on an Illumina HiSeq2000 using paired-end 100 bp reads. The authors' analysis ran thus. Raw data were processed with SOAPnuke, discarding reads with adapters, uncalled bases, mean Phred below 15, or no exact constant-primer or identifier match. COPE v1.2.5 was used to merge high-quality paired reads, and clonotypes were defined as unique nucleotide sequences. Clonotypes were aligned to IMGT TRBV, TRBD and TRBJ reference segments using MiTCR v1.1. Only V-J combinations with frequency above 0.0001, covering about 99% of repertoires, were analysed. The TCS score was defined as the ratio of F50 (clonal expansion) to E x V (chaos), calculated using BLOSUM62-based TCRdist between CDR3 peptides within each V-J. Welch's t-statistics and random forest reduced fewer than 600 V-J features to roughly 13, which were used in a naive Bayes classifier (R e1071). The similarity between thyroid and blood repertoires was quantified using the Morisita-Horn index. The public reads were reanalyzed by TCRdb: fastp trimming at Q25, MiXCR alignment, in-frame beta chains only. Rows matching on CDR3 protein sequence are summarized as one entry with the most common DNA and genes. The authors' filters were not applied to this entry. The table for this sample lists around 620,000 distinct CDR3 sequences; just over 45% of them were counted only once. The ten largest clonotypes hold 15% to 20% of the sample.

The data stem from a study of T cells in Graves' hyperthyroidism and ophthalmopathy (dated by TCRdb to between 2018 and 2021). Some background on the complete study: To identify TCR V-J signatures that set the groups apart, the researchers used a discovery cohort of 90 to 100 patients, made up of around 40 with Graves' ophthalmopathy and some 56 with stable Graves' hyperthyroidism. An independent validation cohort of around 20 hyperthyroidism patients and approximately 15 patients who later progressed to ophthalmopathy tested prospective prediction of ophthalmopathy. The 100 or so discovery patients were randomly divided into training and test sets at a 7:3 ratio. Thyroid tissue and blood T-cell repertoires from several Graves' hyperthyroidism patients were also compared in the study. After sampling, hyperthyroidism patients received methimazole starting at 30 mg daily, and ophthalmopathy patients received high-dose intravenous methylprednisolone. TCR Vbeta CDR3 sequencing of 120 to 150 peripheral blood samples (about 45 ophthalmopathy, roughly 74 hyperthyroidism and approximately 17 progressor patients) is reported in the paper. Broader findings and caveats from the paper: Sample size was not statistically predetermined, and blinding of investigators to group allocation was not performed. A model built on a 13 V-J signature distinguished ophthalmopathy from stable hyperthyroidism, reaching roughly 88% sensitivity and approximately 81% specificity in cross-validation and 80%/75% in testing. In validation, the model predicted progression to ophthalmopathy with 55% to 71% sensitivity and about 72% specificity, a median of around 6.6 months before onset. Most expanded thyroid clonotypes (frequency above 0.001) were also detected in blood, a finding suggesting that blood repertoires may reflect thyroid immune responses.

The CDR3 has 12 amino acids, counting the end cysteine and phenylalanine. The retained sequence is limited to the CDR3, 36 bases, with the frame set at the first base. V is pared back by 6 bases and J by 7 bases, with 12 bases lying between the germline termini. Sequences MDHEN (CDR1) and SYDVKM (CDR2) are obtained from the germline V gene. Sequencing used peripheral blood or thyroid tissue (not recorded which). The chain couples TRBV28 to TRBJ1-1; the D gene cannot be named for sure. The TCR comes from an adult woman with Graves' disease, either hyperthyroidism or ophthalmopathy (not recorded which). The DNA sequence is TGTGCCAGCAGGAAAAAGGTGCGTGAAGCTTTCTTT. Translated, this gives CASRKKVREAFF.